One sample yielded the 6 T cell receptor beta chains listed below, sequenced in a study of blood T cell repertoires in COVID-19. Profiled with immunoSEQ multiplex PCR; TCRdb holds only in-frame clones, not every one. The data show 200,000 to 250,000 clones, approximately 85% seen once. The sample comprised peripheral blood. These receptors were collected from a man aged 50-59 years with acute or convalescent COVID-19.

In nucleotides, the CDR3 is TGTGCCAGCAGCCTACAGGGGGCCCCTGAAGCTTTCTTT. Its protein is CASSLQGAPEAFF. The chain has TRBV9 and TRBJ1-1; 9 positions agree with TRBD1. The CDR3 spans 13 residues. V dropped 4 bases and J dropped 6; count of bases not matched to a gene: 4. Germline lookup yields CDR1 SGDLS and CDR2 YYNGEE.

This chain joins TRBV4-1 and TRBJ2-7; 7 nucleotides line up with TRBD1. From germline, CDR1 is MGHRA and CDR2 YSYEKL. CDR3 size: 14 residues. Trimming removed 4 bases from V and 4 bases from J; junction bases left unmatched: 7. The CDR3 nucleotides read TGCGCCAGCAGCCTAGACAGGGCGATTTACGAGCAGTACTTC. Its translation: CASSLDRAIYEQYF.

V gene TRBV5-1 combines with J gene TRBJ2-5; 9 bases agree with TRBD1. This CDR3 spans 15 amino acids. Germline CDR1 is SGHRS and CDR2 is YFSETQ. J lost 4 bases, V lost 7 bases, and 11 bases had no gene match. CDR3 amino acids: CASRMTGGERETQYF. CDR3 DNA: TGCGCCAGCCGTATGACAGGGGGGGAACGAGAGACCCAGTACTTC.

The chain employs TRBV7-9 and TRBJ2-2, with D possibly being TRBD1 (6 bases). The CDR3 has 15 amino acids. V was trimmed by 5 bases and J by 0 bases, leaving 10 bases between them. Per germline, CDR1 SEHNR and CDR2 FQNEAQ (reference sequence). DNA for the CDR3: TGTGCCAGCAGCCACACAGGGCCGAACACCGGGGAGCTGTTTTTT. Its translation is CASSHTGPNTGELFF.

CDR3 nucleotides: TGCGCCAGCAGTGTGTGGCTAGCGGGAGTCACCGGGGAGCTGTTTTTT. Translation gives CASSVWLAGVTGELFF. This chain joins TRBV10-2 and TRBJ2-2, with TRBD2 matching over 10 bases. The CDR3 has 16 amino acids. The V gene's germline CDR1 is WSHSY and CDR2 SAAADI. The V gene end was trimmed by 4 bases and the J gene end by 4 bases; junction bases not matched to a gene: 6.

The CDR3: CASSKRQGVTEAFF. In DNA, the CDR3 is TGTGCCAGTAGCAAAAGACAGGGTGTCACTGAAGCTTTCTTT. The chain is built from TRBV19 and TRBJ1-1; TRBD1 aligns across 7 bases. Germline CDR1 LNHDA, CDR2 SQIVND (reference sequence). The CDR3 runs 14 residues. Unmatched junction bases numbered 8, after V lost 6 bases and J lost 4 bases.